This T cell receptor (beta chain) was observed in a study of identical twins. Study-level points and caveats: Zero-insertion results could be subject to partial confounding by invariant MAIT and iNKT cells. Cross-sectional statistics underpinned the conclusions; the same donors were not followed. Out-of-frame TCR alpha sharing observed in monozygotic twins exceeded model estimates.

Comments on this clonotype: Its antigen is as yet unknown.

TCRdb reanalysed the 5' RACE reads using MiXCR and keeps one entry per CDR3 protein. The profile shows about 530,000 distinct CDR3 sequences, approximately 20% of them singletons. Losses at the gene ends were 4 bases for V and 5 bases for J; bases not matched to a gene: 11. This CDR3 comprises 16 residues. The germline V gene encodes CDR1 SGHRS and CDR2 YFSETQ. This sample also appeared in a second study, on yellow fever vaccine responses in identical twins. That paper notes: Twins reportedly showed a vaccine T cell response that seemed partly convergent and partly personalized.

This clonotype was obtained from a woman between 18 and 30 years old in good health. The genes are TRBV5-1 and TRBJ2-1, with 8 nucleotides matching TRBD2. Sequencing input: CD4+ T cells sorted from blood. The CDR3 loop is CASSGQTSGANNEQFF. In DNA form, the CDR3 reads TGCGCCAGCAGCGGACAAACTAGCGGTGCTAACAATGAGCAGTTCTTC.